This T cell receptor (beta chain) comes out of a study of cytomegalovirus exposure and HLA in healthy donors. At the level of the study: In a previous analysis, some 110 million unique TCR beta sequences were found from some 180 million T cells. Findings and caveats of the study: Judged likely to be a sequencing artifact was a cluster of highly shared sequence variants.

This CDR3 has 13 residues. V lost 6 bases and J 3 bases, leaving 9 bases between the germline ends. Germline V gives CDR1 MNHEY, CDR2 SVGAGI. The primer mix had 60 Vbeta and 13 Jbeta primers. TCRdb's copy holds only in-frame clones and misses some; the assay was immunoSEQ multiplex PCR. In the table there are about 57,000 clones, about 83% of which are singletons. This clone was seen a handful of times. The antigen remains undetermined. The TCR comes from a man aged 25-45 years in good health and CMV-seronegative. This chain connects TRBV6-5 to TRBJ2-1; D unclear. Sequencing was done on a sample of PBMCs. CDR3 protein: CASRPVDYNEQFF. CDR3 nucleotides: TGTGCCAGCAGGCCCGTAGACTACAATGAGCAGTTCTTC.